What follows is one T cell receptor beta chain and its context. This sample was included in a study of response to subunit inactivated influenza vaccine. TCRdb processed the RT-PCR reads anew with MiXCR; each CDR3 protein has one entry. This table has under 800,000 distinct CDR3 sequences, approximately 15% appearing once. The CDR3 has 15 residues. Trimming stripped 5 bases from V and 0 bases from J, with 8 bases between. This receptor was taken from a man in his forties or fifties who received an inactivated influenza vaccine. The source material was PBMCs from blood, sampled approximately 15 days before vaccination. The chain joins TRBV12-3 or TRBV12-4 to TRBJ2-6, with a possible D match to TRBD1 (6 bases). The CDR3 coding sequence is TGTGCCAGCAGTACAGGGTTCTCTGGGGCCAACGTCCTGACTTTC. Translated, it gives CASSTGFSGANVLTF.